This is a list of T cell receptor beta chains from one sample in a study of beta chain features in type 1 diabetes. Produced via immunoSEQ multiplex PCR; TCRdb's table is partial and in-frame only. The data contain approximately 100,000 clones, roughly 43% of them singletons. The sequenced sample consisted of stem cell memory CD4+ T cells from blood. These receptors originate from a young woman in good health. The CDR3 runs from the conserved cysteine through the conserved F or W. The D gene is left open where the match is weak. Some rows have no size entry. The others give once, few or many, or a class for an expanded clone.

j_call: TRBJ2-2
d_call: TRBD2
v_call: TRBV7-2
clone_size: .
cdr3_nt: TGTGCCATAGACGGGAGGGAGCGGACGAACACCGGGGAGCTGTTTTTT
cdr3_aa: CAIDGRERTNTGELFF

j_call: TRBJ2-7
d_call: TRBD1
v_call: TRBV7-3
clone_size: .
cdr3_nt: TGTGCCAGCAGCTTCACAGGGGGCGAGGGAGAGCAGTACTTC
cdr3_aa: CASSFTGGEGEQYF

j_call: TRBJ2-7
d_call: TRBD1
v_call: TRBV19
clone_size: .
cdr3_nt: TGTGCCAGTAGTACGGGACAGTCCTACGAGCAGTACTTC
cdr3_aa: CASSTGQSYEQYF

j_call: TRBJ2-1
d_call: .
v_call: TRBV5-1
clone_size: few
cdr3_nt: TGCGCCAGCAACCAAGCGAGCTCCTACAATGAGCAGTTCTTC
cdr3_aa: CASNQASSYNEQFF

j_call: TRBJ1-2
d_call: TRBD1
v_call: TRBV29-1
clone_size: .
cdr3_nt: TGCAGCGTTGAGGAAAGGGGGCAGGGTGGCTACACCTTC
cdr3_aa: CSVEERGQGGYTF

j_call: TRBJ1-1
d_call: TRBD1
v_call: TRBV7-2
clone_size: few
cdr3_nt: TGTGCCAGCAGCTTGGACAGGGGGCTGGGAACTGAAGCTTTCTTT
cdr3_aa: CASSLDRGLGTEAFF

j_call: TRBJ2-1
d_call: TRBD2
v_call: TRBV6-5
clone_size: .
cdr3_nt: TGTGCCAGCAGTTCCTACGAGGGACTAGCCTACAATGAGCAGTTCTTC
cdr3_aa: CASSSYEGLAYNEQFF

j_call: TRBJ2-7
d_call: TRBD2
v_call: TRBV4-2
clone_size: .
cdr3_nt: TGTGCCAGCAGCCCCGGGACTAGGGTCGCCTACGAGCAGTACTTC
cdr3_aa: CASSPGTRVAYEQYF

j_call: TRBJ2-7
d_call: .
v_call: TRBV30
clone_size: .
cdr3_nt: TGTGCCTGGAGTGCTGGACTTTCCCTGGACGAGCAGTACTTC
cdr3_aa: CAWSAGLSLDEQYF

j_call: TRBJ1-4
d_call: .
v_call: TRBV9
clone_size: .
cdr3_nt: TGTGCCAGCAGCGTAGACCCAGGAACTAATGAAAAACTGTTTTTT
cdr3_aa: CASSVDPGTNEKLFF

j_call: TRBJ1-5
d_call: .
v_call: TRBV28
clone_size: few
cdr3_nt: TGTGCCAGTAATAGCCGGAAAAAAGGCGGACAGCCCCAGCATTTT
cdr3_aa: CASNSRKKGGQPQHF

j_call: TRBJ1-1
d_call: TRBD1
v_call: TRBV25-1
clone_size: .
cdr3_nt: TGTGCCAGCAGTGCGCGCAGGGGGATGAACACTGAAGCTTTCTTT
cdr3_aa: CASSARRGMNTEAFF

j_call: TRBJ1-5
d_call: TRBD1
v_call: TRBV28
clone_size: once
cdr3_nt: TGTGCCAGCAGTTTCCAACAGGGGGATCAGCCCCAGCATTTT
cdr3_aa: CASSFQQGDQPQHF

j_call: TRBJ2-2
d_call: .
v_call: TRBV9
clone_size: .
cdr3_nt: TGTGCCAGCAGCGTAGTACGGGGAGCCGGGGAGCTGTTTTTT
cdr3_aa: CASSVVRGAGELFF

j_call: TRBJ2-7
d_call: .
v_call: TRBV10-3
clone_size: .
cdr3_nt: TGTGCCATCAGTGGGACAGACCTAAACGAGCAGTACTTC
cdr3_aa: CAISGTDLNEQYF

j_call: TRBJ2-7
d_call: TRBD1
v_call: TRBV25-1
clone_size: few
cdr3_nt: TGTGCCAGCAGTGACACAGGGGTACCCCCTTACGAGCAGTACTTC
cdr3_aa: CASSDTGVPPYEQYF

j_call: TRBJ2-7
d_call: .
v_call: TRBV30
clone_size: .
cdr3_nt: TGTGCCTTAGGGAACAGGGCGTCCTACGAGCAGTACTTC
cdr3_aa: CALGNRASYEQYF

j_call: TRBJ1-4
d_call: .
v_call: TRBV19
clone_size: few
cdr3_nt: TGTGCCAGTAGTATCCCCGGTTCCCATGAAAAACTGTTTTTT
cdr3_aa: CASSIPGSHEKLFF

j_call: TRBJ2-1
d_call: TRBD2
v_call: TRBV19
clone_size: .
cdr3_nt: TGTGCCAGTAGTGTTAGCGGGAGCTACAATGAGCAGTTCTTC
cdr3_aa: CASSVSGSYNEQFF

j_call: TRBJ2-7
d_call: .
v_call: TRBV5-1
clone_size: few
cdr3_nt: TGCGCCAGCAATCGAGCCCAGGGATCCTACGAGCAGTACTTC
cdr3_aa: CASNRAQGSYEQYF

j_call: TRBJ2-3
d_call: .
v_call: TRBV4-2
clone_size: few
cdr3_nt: TGTGCCAGCAGCCAAGATGGGAGACTGCACACAGATACGCAGTATTTT
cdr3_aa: CASSQDGRLHTDTQYF

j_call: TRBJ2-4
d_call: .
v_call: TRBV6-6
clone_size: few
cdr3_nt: TGTGCCAGCAGGGAGGGGGCTTTTGGAAACATTCAGTACTTC
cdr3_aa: CASREGAFGNIQYF

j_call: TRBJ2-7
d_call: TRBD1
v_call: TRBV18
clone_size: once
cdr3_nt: TGTGCCAGCTCACCGGGACAGGGAATCCCGTCCTACGAGCAGTACTTC
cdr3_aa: CASSPGQGIPSYEQYF

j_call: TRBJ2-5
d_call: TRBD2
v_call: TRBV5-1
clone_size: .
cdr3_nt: TGCGCCAGCAGCTTCAACGGACTAGCGGAAGAGACCCAGTACTTC
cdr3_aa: CASSFNGLAEETQYF

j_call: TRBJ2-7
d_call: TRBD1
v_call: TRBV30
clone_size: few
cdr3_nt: TGTGCCTGGAGTCCCGGGACAGGGACCTACGAGCAGTACTTC
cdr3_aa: CAWSPGTGTYEQYF

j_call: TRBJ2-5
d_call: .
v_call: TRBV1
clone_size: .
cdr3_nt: TGCACCAGCAGCCAAGACCTAGCGGGAAAAATTAGGCAAGAGACCCAGTACTTC
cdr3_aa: CTSSQDLAGKIRQETQYF

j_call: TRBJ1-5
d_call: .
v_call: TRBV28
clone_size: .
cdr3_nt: TGTGCCAGCAGTCCCCCAGGGTCCCGCAATCAGCCCCAGCATTTT
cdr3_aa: CASSPPGSRNQPQHF

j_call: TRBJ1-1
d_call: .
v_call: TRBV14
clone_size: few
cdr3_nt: TGTGCCAGCAGCCAAGAGCTGAGGGTCACTGAAGCTTTCTTT
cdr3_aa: CASSQELRVTEAFF

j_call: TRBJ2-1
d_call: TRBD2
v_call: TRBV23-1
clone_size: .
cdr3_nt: TGCGCCAGCAGAGAGGGACTAGACAATGAGCAGTTCTTC
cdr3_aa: CASREGLDNEQFF

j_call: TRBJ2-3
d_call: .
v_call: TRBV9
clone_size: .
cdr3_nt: TGTGCCAGCAGCGCCTTTGGAAGCCAGAGGGATACGCAGTATTTT
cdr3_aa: CASSAFGSQRDTQYF

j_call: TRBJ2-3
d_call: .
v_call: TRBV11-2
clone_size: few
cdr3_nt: TGTGCCAGCAGCGTAAGGACAGACGGTACGCAGTATTTT
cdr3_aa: CASSVRTDGTQYF

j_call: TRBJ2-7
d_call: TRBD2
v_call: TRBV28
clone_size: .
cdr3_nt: TGTGCCAGCAGCCTACTAGCGGGGAGCCACGAGCAGTACTTC
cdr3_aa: CASSLLAGSHEQYF

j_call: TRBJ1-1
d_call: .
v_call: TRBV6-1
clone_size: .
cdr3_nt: TGTGCCAGCAGTCCGCCCTTCGGGTATGAAGCTTTCTTT
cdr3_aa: CASSPPFGYEAFF

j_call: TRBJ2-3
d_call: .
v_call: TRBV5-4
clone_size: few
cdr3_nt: TGTGCCAGCAGCAAATCGACTTACTCATCTAGCACAGATACGCAGTATTTT
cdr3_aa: CASSKSTYSSSTDTQYF

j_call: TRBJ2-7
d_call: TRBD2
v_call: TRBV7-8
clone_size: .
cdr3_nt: TGTGCCAGCAGCCCGCTAGCGGGAGGGCCGTTCGAGCAGTACTTC
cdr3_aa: CASSPLAGGPFEQYF

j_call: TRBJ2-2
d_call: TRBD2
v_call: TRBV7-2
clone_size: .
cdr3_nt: TGTGCCAGCAGCCCCCCGGGACTAGCACCCACCGGGGAGCTGTTTTTT
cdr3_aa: CASSPPGLAPTGELFF

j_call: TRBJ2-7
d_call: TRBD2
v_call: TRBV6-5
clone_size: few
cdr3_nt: TGTGCCAGCAGTTACGCGGGAGGACGAACCTACGAGCAGTACTTC
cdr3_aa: CASSYAGGRTYEQYF

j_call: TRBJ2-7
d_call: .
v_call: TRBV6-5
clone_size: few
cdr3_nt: TGTGCCAGCACCGACTTCTACGAGCAGTACTTC
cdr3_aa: CASTDFYEQYF

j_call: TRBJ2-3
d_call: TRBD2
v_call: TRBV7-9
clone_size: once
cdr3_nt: TGTGCCAGCAGCTTAAGACCGGGGGGGGATACGCAGTATTTT
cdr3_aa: CASSLRPGGDTQYF

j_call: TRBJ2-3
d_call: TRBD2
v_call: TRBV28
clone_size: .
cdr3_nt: TGTGCCAGCAGTTTACCGGGACTAGCGGGCAGATACACAGATACGCAGTATTTT
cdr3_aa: CASSLPGLAGRYTDTQYF

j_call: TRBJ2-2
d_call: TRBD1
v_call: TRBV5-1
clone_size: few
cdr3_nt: TGCGCCAGCAGCCCCGGGACAGGGGGATCCGGGGAGCTGTTTTTT
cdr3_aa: CASSPGTGGSGELFF

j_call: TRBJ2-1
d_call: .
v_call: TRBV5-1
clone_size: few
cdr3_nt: TGCGCCAGCAGCCCAACTAGTCATGAGCAGTTCTTC
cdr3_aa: CASSPTSHEQFF

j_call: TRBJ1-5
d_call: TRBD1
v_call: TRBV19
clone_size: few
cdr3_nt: TGTGCCAGTAGTGGGAGGACAGGTGTCGGTCAGCCCCAGCATTTT
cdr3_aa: CASSGRTGVGQPQHF

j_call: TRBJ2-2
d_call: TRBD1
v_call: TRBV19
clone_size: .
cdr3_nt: TGTGCCAGTAGTAGCTGGACAGGGCCGAACACCGGGGAGCTGTTTTTT
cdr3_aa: CASSSWTGPNTGELFF

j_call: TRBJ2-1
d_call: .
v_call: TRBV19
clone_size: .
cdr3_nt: TGTGCCAGTAGTCTGCGGGTCGGGGAGCAGTTCTTC
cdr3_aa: CASSLRVGEQFF

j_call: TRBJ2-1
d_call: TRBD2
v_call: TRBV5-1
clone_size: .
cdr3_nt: TGCGCCAGCAGCTTGGCGCCTAGCGGGACGGCAAACAATGAGCAGTTCTTC
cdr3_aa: CASSLAPSGTANNEQFF

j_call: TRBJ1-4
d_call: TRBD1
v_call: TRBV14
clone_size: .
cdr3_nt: TGTGCCAGCAGCAACCTCGGACAGGTCAAACTGTTTTTT
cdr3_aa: CASSNLGQVKLFF

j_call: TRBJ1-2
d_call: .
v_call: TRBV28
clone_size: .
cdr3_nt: TGTGCCAGCAGTTTAGGTCTCAGGGGATATGGCTACACCTTC
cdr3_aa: CASSLGLRGYGYTF

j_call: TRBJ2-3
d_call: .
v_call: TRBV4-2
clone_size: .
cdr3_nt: TGTGCCAGCAGCCAAGTCGCGTCAGGGTGGGGAGATACGCAGTATTTT
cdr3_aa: CASSQVASGWGDTQYF

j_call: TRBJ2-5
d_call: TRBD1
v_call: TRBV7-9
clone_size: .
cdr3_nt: TGTGCCAGCAGCTTAGCGCTTATTGTGGGACAGGGGGCTGAGACCCAGTACTTC
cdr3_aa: CASSLALIVGQGAETQYF